Sequencing of this T cell receptor (beta chain) was carried out in a study of T cells after yellow fever vaccination. Across the study: Where fractions had low cell numbers, libraries were prepared from them with the SMART-Seq v4 Ultra Low Input RNA kit. Findings and limits, study-wide: The study found a weaker secondary response that peaked faster, day 5 versus 15. Contaminants from the bulk population, in the form of abundant clonotypes, could be found in FACS-sorted repertoires. Post-booster repertoires again held most primary-vaccination clones (about 96% CD4, 80% to 90% CD8).

With regard to this clonotype: The antigen is unknown.

TCRdb processed the 5' RACE reads anew with MiXCR; each CDR3 protein has one entry. Of approximately 550,000 distinct CDR3 sequences in the sample, 15% to 20% are singletons; the top ten hold approximately 15%. The CDR3 runs to 17 residues. Trimming stripped 4 bases from V and 6 bases from J, with 22 bases between. CDR1 is MNHEY, CDR2 SVGEGT, per germline. The input for sequencing was PBMCs, taken 15 days after the yellow fever booster vaccination. This chain uses TRBV6-2 or TRBV6-3 with TRBJ2-1; the D gene is possibly TRBD2 (5 bases). The sequence was collected from a man aged 25 to 40 who received the YFV17D yellow fever vaccine. The CDR3 spells CASSSTERSGLRNEQFF. As DNA, the CDR3 is TGTGCCAGCAGTTCAACCGAGCGGTCCGGCTTGCGCAATGAGCAGTTCTTC.